This T cell receptor (beta chain) came from a study of spatial heterogeneity in lung cancer. Study-wide results and caveats: Alpha chain coverage of tumor T cells was estimated at 6% to 9%, and beta chain coverage at approximately 13%. Counts of expanded intratumoral alpha and beta TCRs tracked tumor mutation counts.

By frequency in the sample, this clonotype is medium-sized (0.01 to 0.1%). Antigen: not known. As an off-target read in a library built for alpha chains, this beta chain has a frequency of little significance. Time point denoted: sample taken at primary tumor resection. The study tagged each TCR cDNA molecule with a unique molecular identifier. MiXCR, applied by TCRdb to the 5' RACE reads, yields one record per CDR3 protein. Among over 15,000 distinct CDR3 sequences listed, about 6.3% were seen once. The sequence was obtained from a male donor with early-stage non-small cell lung cancer. The source was lung tumor tissue, collected at surgery.

This CDR3 reads CASSFGQGETQYF. CDR3 coding DNA: TGTGCCAGCAGCTTTGGACAGGGCGAGACCCAGTACTTC. The chain combines TRBV5-6 with TRBJ2-5, with 8 bases that match TRBD1. The CDR3 is 13 residues long. The V gene end was trimmed by 2 bases and the J gene end by 5 bases; junction bases not matched to a gene: 2. Germline CDR1 reads SGHDT; CDR2 reads YYEEEE.